The rows below give T cell receptor beta chains drawn from one sample of a study of identical twins. TCRdb reprocessed the 5' RACE reads via MiXCR and lists one record per CDR3 protein. The table includes under 450,000 distinct CDR3 sequences, 15% to 20% detected once. The sequenced sample was naive T cells sorted from blood. The origin of the receptors is a man aged 50 to 60 in good health. The CDR3 runs from the conserved cysteine through the conserved F or W. D genes are given only for firm matches. Clone sizes are given selectively: once, few, many, or a class where the clone is expanded.

d_gene	abundance	v_gene	j_gene	CDR3aa	CDR3nt
-	many	TRBV7-9	TRBJ2-3	CASSLAGTYTDTQYF	TGTGCCAGCAGCTTAGCCGGGACCTACACAGATACGCAGTATTTT
-	many	TRBV20-1	TRBJ2-5	CSAREVVERETQYF	TGCAGTGCTAGAGAGGTTGTGGAACGCGAGACCCAGTACTTC
TRBD2	few	TRBV3-1	TRBJ2-1	CASSLTSGSNLPYNEQFF	TGTGCCAGCAGCCTTACTAGCGGGAGTAATTTACCCTACAATGAGCAGTTCTTC
TRBD2	-	TRBV7-6	TRBJ2-2	CASSPRVAGATGELFF	TGTGCCAGCAGCCCCCGGGTAGCGGGAGCCACCGGGGAGCTGTTTTTT
-	few	TRBV28	TRBJ2-7	CASSSLEYPYEQYF	TGTGCCAGCAGTTCCCTAGAATATCCTTACGAGCAGTACTTC
-	-	TRBV20-1	TRBJ2-5	CSATRTETQYF	TGCAGTGCTACGAGGACGGAGACCCAGTACTTC
-	-	TRBV20-1	TRBJ1-2	CSARTPNYGYTF	TGCAGTGCTAGAACGCCTAACTATGGCTACACCTTC
TRBD2	few	TRBV5-6	TRBJ2-5	CASSRVLSSGSRETQYF	TGTGCCAGCAGCCGCGTTCTGAGTAGCGGGAGTCGAGAGACCCAGTACTTC
TRBD1	few	TRBV6-6	TRBJ2-7	CASRKTGGEQYF	TGTGCCAGCAGAAAGACAGGGGGAGAGCAGTACTTC
-	few	TRBV12-3/TRBV12-4	TRBJ1-6	CASTPARYNSPLHF	TGTGCCAGCACACCGGCACGGTATAATTCACCCCTCCACTTT
-	few	TRBV27	TRBJ2-1	CASAGLERYNEQFF	TGTGCCAGCGCCGGCCTAGAGCGCTACAATGAGCAGTTCTTC
TRBD1	-	TRBV20-1	TRBJ2-1	CSANIGTGYNEQFF	TGCAGTGCTAATATAGGGACAGGCTACAATGAGCAGTTCTTC
-	many	TRBV3-1	TRBJ2-1	CASSQERPRAYNEQFF	TGTGCCAGCAGCCAAGAACGTCCCCGAGCCTACAATGAGCAGTTCTTC
-	-	TRBV5-5	TRBJ2-4	CASSLGDWVTKNIQYF	TGTGCCAGCAGCTTGGGGGACTGGGTCACCAAAAACATTCAGTACTTC
TRBD2	-	TRBV6-1	TRBJ2-7	CASSELAGPTPTYEQYF	TGTGCCAGCAGTGAATTAGCGGGGCCCACCCCCACCTACGAGCAGTACTTC
-	once	TRBV7-2	TRBJ1-6	CASSSTRGWDSPLHF	TGTGCCAGCAGCTCCACGCGGGGGTGGGATTCACCCCTCCACTTT
-	few	TRBV6-2/TRBV6-3	TRBJ1-1	CASSDRPSEAFF	TGTGCCAGCAGTGACAGACCCTCTGAAGCTTTCTTT
-	many	TRBV7-2	TRBJ2-3	CAIRGADTQYF	TGTGCCATCAGGGGGGCAGATACGCAGTATTTT
-	few	TRBV12-3/TRBV12-4	TRBJ1-1	CASSLTQEAFF	TGTGCCAGCAGTTTGACGCAGGAAGCTTTCTTT
-	many	TRBV5-1	TRBJ2-1	CASSPGGTGYNEQFF	TGCGCCAGCAGCCCGGGGGGGACAGGATACAATGAGCAGTTCTTC
TRBD1	many	TRBV11-2	TRBJ2-3	CASSLRTGRPDTQYF	TGTGCCAGCAGCTTAAGGACAGGGCGCCCAGATACGCAGTATTTT
-	-	TRBV4-1	TRBJ2-1	CASSQDLGVPGGFF	TGCGCCAGCAGCCAAGATTTGGGGGTCCCCGGGGGGTTCTTC
-	few	TRBV12-3/TRBV12-4	TRBJ2-5	CASSPRQGGNQETQYF	TGTGCCAGCAGCCCCCGACAGGGAGGCAACCAAGAGACCCAGTACTTC
TRBD2	few	TRBV5-1	TRBJ2-7	CASSSGLAGGTTYEQYF	TGCGCCAGCAGCTCGGGACTAGCGGGAGGAACAACCTACGAGCAGTACTTC
-	-	TRBV6-1	TRBJ1-3	CASSRGPSSGNTIYF	TGTGCCAGCAGTCGTGGGCCCAGCTCTGGAAACACCATATATTTT
TRBD2	-	TRBV7-9	TRBJ2-1	CASSSRTSGKSEQFF	TGTGCCAGCAGCTCCCGGACTAGCGGGAAAAGTGAGCAGTTCTTC
-	few	TRBV9	TRBJ2-4	CASSDQVLSRGNIQYF	TGTGCCAGCAGCGACCAGGTTCTGAGTCGCGGAAACATTCAGTACTTC
-	few	TRBV6-1	TRBJ2-7	CASSPPVGQGSKFYEQYF	TGTGCCAGCAGTCCCCCCGTGGGGCAGGGGTCCAAATTCTACGAGCAGTACTTC
-	-	TRBV5-1	TRBJ2-7	CASRGNPYEQYF	TGCGCCAGCAGAGGAAATCCCTACGAGCAGTACTTC
-	few	TRBV12-3/TRBV12-4	TRBJ2-7	CASSPLARGSHEQYF	TGTGCCAGCAGCCCACTGGCGCGGGGTTCCCACGAGCAGTACTTC
-	-	TRBV6-2/TRBV6-3	TRBJ2-2	CASTHSTGELFF	TGTGCCAGCACTCACAGCACCGGGGAGCTGTTTTTT
-	-	TRBV28	TRBJ2-1	CASTVGPASRNEQFF	TGTGCCAGCACCGTCGGTCCGGCCAGTCGGAATGAGCAGTTCTTC
-	few	TRBV27	TRBJ2-1	CASSSERGISEQFF	TGTGCCAGCAGTTCAGAGAGAGGTATCAGCGAGCAGTTCTTC
TRBD1	-	TRBV6-5	TRBJ2-7	CASSYAGTGGFIPEQYF	TGTGCCAGCAGTTACGCAGGGACAGGGGGGTTTATACCCGAGCAGTACTTC
-	-	TRBV19	TRBJ1-1	CASSSQEGVLRTEAFF	TGTGCCAGTAGTAGCCAAGAGGGCGTGTTGAGGACTGAAGCTTTCTTT
-	-	TRBV6-2/TRBV6-3	TRBJ2-7	CASSYSAWETYEQYF	TGTGCCAGCAGTTACTCCGCCTGGGAGACCTACGAGCAGTACTTC
-	once	TRBV4-2	TRBJ1-4	CASSPRSATNEKLFF	TGTGCCAGCAGCCCACGGTCCGCAACTAATGAAAAACTGTTTTTT
-	-	TRBV7-9	TRBJ2-5	CASIETSYQETQYF	TGTGCCAGCATTGAGACTTCTTACCAAGAGACCCAGTACTTC
TRBD1	many	TRBV18	TRBJ2-4	CASSPTGSQNIQYF	TGTGCCAGCTCACCGACAGGGTCCCAAAACATTCAGTACTTC
-	-	TRBV29-1	TRBJ2-7	CSVEDSSYEQYF	TGCAGCGTTGAGGACAGCTCCTACGAGCAGTACTTC
TRBD2	many	TRBV20-1	TRBJ2-7	CSARSGTSYEQYF	TGCAGTGCTAGGTCCGGGACTAGCTACGAGCAGTACTTC
-	-	TRBV27	TRBJ2-7	CASSLAAPHEQYF	TGTGCCAGCAGTTTAGCGGCCCCACACGAGCAGTACTTC
-	-	TRBV24-1	TRBJ1-1	CATSGTLNTEAFF	TGTGCCACCAGCGGGACATTGAACACTGAAGCTTTCTTT